The sequence of this T cell receptor beta chain was determined in a study of blood T cell repertoires in COVID-19. TCRdb keeps only in-frame clones here, not all; method: immunoSEQ multiplex PCR. Of hundreds of thousands of clones detected, approximately 88% appear once; the ten largest clones hold about 6%. The V gene lost 8 bases and the J gene lost 4 bases, with 8 bases spanning the gap. The germline CDR1 and CDR2 sequences are MDHEN and SYDVKM. This CDR3 comprises 11 residues. Sequenced sample: PBMCs or T cells enriched from blood (not recorded which). The chain carries TRBV28 and TRBJ1-2; D is unclear. The TCR sequence derives from a woman aged 40-49 years who had recovered from COVID-19. CDR3 nucleotide sequence: TGTGCCAGCTCCACTTCCTATGGCTACACCTTC. It yields the protein CASSTSYGYTF.